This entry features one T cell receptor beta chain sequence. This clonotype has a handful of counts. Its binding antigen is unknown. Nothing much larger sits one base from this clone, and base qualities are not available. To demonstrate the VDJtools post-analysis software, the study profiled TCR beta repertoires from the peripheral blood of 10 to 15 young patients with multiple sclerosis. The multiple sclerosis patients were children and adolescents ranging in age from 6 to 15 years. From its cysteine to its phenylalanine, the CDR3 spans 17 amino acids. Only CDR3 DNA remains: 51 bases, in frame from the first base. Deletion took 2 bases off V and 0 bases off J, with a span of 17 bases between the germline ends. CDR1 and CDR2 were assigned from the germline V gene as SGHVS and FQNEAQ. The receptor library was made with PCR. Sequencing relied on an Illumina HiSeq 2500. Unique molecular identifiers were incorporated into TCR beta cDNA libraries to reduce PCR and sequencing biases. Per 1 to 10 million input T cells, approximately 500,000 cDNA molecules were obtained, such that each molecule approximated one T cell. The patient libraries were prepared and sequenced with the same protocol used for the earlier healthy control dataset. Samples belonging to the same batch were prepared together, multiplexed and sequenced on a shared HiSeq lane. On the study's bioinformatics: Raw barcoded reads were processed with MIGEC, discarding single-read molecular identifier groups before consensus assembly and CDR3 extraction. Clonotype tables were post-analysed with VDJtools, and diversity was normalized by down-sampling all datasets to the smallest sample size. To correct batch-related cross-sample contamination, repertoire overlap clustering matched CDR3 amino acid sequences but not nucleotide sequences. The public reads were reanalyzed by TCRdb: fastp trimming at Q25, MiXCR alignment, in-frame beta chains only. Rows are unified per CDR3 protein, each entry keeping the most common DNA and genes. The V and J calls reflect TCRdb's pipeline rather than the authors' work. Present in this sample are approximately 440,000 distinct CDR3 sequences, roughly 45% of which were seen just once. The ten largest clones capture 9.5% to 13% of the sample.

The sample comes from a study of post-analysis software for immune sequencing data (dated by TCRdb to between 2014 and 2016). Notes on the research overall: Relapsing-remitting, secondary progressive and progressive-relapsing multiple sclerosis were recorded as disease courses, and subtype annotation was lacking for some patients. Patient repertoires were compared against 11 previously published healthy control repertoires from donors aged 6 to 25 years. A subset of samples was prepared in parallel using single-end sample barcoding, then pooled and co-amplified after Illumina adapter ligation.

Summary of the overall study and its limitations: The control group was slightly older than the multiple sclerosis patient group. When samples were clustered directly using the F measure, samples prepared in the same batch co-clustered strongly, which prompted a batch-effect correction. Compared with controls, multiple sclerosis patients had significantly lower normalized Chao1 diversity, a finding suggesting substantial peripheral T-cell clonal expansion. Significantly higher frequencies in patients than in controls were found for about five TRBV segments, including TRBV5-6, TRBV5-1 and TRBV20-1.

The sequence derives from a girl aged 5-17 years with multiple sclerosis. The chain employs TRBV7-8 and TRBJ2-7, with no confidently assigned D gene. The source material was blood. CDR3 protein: CASSLRIKAEHSYEQYF. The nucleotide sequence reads TGTGCCAGCAGCTTAAGAATAAAGGCAGAACACTCCTACGAGCAGTACTTC. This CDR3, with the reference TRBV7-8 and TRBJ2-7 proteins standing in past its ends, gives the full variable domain GAGVSQSPRYKVAKRGQDVALRCDPISGHVSLFWYQQALGQGPEFLTYFQNEAQLDKSGLPSDRFFAERPEGSVSTLKIQRTQQEDSAVYLCASSLRIKAEHSYEQYFGPGTRLTVT.